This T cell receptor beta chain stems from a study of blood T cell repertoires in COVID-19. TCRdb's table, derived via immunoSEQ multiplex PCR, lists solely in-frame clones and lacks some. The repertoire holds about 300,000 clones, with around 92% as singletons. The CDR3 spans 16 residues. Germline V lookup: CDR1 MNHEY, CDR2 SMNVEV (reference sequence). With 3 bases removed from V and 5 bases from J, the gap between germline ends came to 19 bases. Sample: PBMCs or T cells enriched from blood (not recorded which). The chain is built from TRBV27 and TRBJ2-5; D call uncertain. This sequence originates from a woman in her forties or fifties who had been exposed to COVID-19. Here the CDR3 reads CASSLYARSGSETQYF. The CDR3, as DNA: TGTGCCAGCAGTTTGTACGCCCGGAGTGGTAGCGAGACCCAGTACTTC.